These 21 T cell receptor beta chains were all obtained from the same sample, sequenced in a study of CD8 T cells in ankylosing spondylitis (dated 2017 in TCRdb). Library construction relied on 5' RACE. Sequencing was performed on an Illumina HiSeq 2500. TCRdb took the public reads, trimmed them with fastp at Q25, ran MiXCR for clone calling and kept in-frame beta chains. Identical CDR3 protein sequences are pooled into one entry, listed with their most common genes and DNA. The sample profile shows a few hundred thousand distinct CDR3 sequences; roughly 18% of them were found once. The ten most abundant clones make up roughly a third of the sample. The sample consisted of blood, either unsorted or a sorted T cell fraction (not recorded which). The receptor set was obtained from a male donor with ankylosing spondylitis or in good health (not recorded which).

This chain links TRBV12-3 or TRBV12-4 with TRBJ1-5, with 10 bases that match TRBD1. Trimming took 5 bases from V and 5 from J; bases not matched to a gene: 6. The CDR3 covers 15 residues. The CDR3 DNA follows: TGTGCCAGCAGTCCAGCGGGACAGGGGTATCAGCCCCAGCATTTT. This sequence encodes CASSPAGQGYQPQHF.

This clonotype was detected many times. The genes are TRBV27 and TRBJ2-2, with unresolved D. Germline V gene data show CDR1 as MNHEY and CDR2 as SMNVEV (reference sequence). Deletions cut 4 bases from V and 0 bases from J, with 9 bases between. The CDR3 is 15 amino acids. The chain's CDR3 is CASSSRASNTGELFF. The CDR3 nucleotides are TGTGCCAGCAGTTCAAGGGCATCGAACACCGGGGAGCTGTTTTTT.

The CDR3 nucleotides are TGCAGTGCCACTACTAGCGGGAGGGCGAAATATACGCAGTATTTT. It translates to CSATTSGRAKYTQYF. The chain has TRBV20-1 and TRBJ2-3; 13 nucleotides line up with TRBD2. Germline V gene sequence: CDR1 DFQATT, CDR2 SNEGSKA (reference sequence). The junction had 10 bases not matched to a gene; V was cut back by 6 bases and J by 7 bases. The CDR3 is 15 residues long.

V gene TRBV13 combines with J gene TRBJ2-7; TRBD2 agrees at 7 bases. With 1 base clipped from V and 7 bases from J, the junction kept 7 bases outside the gene matches. The CDR3 length is 14 residues. CDR1 is PRHDT and CDR2 is FYEKMQ in the germline V gene (reference sequence). CDR3 sequence reads: CASSLVTSVGEQYF. DNA for the CDR3: TGTGCCAGCAGCTTAGTTACTAGCGTGGGGGAGCAGTACTTC.

This clonotype was seen once. The junction shows a germline mismatch at one end, possibly a read error. This sequence joins TRBV7-9 and TRBJ2-1; the D gene is possibly TRBD2 (6 bases). The CDR3 sequence is 11 residues long. Per germline, CDR1 SEHNR and CDR2 FQNEAQ (reference sequence). The CDR3 sequence: CASSGNRGRLF. The DNA for the CDR3 is TGTGCCAGCAGCGGGAACCGTGGGAGGCTCTTC.

This chain links TRBV3-1 with TRBJ1-3; D is undetermined. V was clipped by 1 base and J by 12 bases, with 13 bases between them. Per the germline V gene, CDR1 is LGHDT and CDR2 is YNNKEL (reference sequence). The CDR3 covers 13 residues. CDR3 in DNA: TGTGCCAGCAGCCAAGTCCCACTCGGTCTCATATATTTT. Its translation is CASSQVPLGLIYF.

This clonotype occurred a few times. This chain joins TRBV29-1 and TRBJ2-5; 8 bases line up with TRBD1. The V segment lost 6 bases and the J segment 5 bases; nucleotides outside the gene matches: 2. CDR3 length: 11 amino acids. CDR1 is SQVTM, CDR2 ANQGSEA, per germline. CDR3 DNA: TGCAGCGTCTACAGGGGGGAGACCCAGTACTTC. This codes for CSVYRGETQYF.

A few counts support this clonotype. The gene calls are TRBV7-9 and TRBJ2-2, with TRBD2 matching over 7 bases. Losses at the gene ends were 5 bases for V and 6 bases for J; bases not matched to a gene: 15. Germline CDR1 and CDR2: SEHNR and FQNEAQ (reference sequence). The length of the CDR3 is 17 residues. The CDR3 DNA reads as TGTGCCAGCAGCCCTGGGCCTAGCGGAGTGGGCGCCGGGGAGCTGTTTTTT. Translated: CASSPGPSGVGAGELFF. Full variable domain (rest looked up from reference TRBV7-9 and TRBJ2-2): DTGVSQNPRHKITKRGQNVTFRCDPISEHNRLYWYRQTLGQGPEFLTYFQNEAQLEKSRLLSDRFSAERPKGSFSTLEIQRTEQGDSAMYLCASSPGPSGVGAGELFFGEGSRLTVL.

This clonotype was observed at least ten times. This chain connects TRBV15 to TRBJ2-3; no reliable D call. Germline CDR1 is LNHNV and CDR2 is YYDKDF (reference sequence). CDR3 length equals 15 residues. The germline V and J ends were trimmed by 1 base and 2 bases, with 10 bases remaining between them. The CDR3 bases are TGTGCCACCAGCAGAGGGGTGGGCGACACAGATACGCAGTATTTT. Residues: CATSRGVGDTDTQYF.

V usage is TRBV6-2 or TRBV6-3 and J usage is TRBJ2-7; a possible D gene is TRBD2 (5 bases). The germline V and J ends were trimmed by 11 bases and 2 bases, with 22 bases remaining between them. Germline CDR1 is MNHEY and CDR2 is SVGEGT. CDR3 length: 15 residues. For the CDR3, the DNA is TGTGCCCCCCGAGTGGCGACTTGGAGGACCTACGAGCAGTACTTC. This gives the protein CAPRVATWRTYEQYF.

This clonotype has a handful of counts. The CDR3 loop reads CASSLPGASSYEQYF. Here the CDR3 DNA reads TGTGCCAGCAGTTTGCCTGGCGCCAGCTCCTACGAGCAGTACTTC. The rearrangement links TRBV12-3 or TRBV12-4 to TRBJ2-7; D is unclear. The CDR3 is made up of 15 amino acids. Deletions cut 3 bases from V and 0 bases from J, with 12 bases between.

In this sample, this clonotype turned up a few times. J is TRBJ2-2 and V is TRBV9, with 8 bases aligning to TRBD2. Germline lookup yields CDR1 SGDLS and CDR2 YYNGEE. The trim removed 3 bases at V and 0 bases at J, leaving 7 bases unmatched. This CDR3 comprises 17 residues. The CDR3 is CASSEPLAEPNTGELFF. In DNA form, the CDR3 reads TGTGCCAGCAGCGAACCACTAGCGGAGCCGAACACCGGGGAGCTGTTTTTT.

This clonotype was seen at least ten times. The gene calls are TRBV4-1 and TRBJ2-1; D may be TRBD1 (5 bases). V was trimmed by 4 bases and J by 9 bases, leaving 13 bases between them. The CDR3 runs 13 residues. CDR1 is MGHRA, CDR2 YSYEKL, per germline. CDR3 sequence reads: CASSLGRDVEQFF. The CDR3, as DNA: TGCGCCAGCAGCCTGGGCAGGGATGTTGAGCAGTTCTTC.

This rearrangement joins TRBV29-1 to TRBJ2-5; D not resolved. Germline lookup yields CDR1 SQVTM and CDR2 ANQGSEA. This CDR3 contains 13 residues. V lost 3 bases and J 4 bases, leaving 12 bases between the germline ends. The CDR3: CSVDGAMVETQYF. In DNA, the CDR3 is TGCAGCGTTGACGGCGCTATGGTAGAGACCCAGTACTTC.

The chain combines TRBV7-2 with TRBJ2-3; no clear D. Germline CDR1 is SGHTA and CDR2 is FQGNSA. V lost 1 base and J lost 2, with 10 bases in between. CDR3 size: 15 residues. The CDR3 is CASSLGGGYTDTQYF. The CDR3 nucleotides are TGTGCCAGCAGCTTAGGCGGCGGCTACACAGATACGCAGTATTTT.

This clonotype was observed many times. The chain links TRBV2 to TRBJ1-1, with D perhaps matching TRBD1 (6 bases). This CDR3 is 12 amino acids long. The ends were cut back, 7 bases at V and 6 bases at J, with 12 bases in the middle. Germline CDR1 is SNHLY and CDR2 is FYNNEI. The CDR3 loop is CASTQGRPEAFF. CDR3 sequence (DNA): TGTGCCAGCACCCAGGGGAGGCCTGAAGCTTTCTTT.

A few counts support this clonotype. This rearrangement joins TRBV15 to TRBJ2-1, with 8 bases matching TRBD2. The V and J ends lost 0 bases and 7 bases, in that order; junction bases with no gene match: 2. CDR3 size: 14 residues. Germline CDR1 reads LNHNV; CDR2 reads YYDKDF (reference sequence). As DNA, the CDR3 is TGTGCCACCAGCAGAGATATAGCGGGAAATGAGCAGTTCTTC. Protein: CATSRDIAGNEQFF.

The chain has TRBV5-1 and TRBJ2-7, with TRBD2 identical over 14 bases. The CDR3 length is 22 residues. V trimming: 0 bases; J trimming: 0 bases; junction bases outside the gene matches: 17. CDR1 is SGHRS and CDR2 is YFSETQ in the germline V gene. The chain's CDR3 is CASSLARPPGLAGVGSSYEQYF. The CDR3 DNA is TGCGCCAGCAGCTTGGCCCGACCACCGGGACTAGCGGGAGTGGGGAGCTCCTACGAGCAGTACTTC.

This chain links TRBV11-1 with TRBJ2-7; 11 nucleotides line up with TRBD1. This CDR3 comprises 16 residues. In germline, CDR1 is SGHAT, CDR2 FQDESV (reference sequence). V dropped 0 bases and J dropped 3; count of bases not matched to a gene: 4. The CDR3 region is CASSLARGQGVYEQYF. DNA of the CDR3: TGTGCCAGCAGCTTAGCGCGGGGACAGGGGGTCTACGAGCAGTACTTC. The whole variable domain, filled in from reference TRBV11-1 and TRBJ2-7, reads EAEVAQSPRYKITEKSQAVAFWCDPISGHATLYWYRQILGQGPELLVQFQDESVVDDSQLPKDRFSAERLKGVDSTLKIQPAELGDSAMYLCASSLARGQGVYEQYFGPGTRLTVT.

The chain uses TRBV29-1 and TRBJ2-1, with D unresolved. The germline CDR1 and CDR2 sequences are SQVTM and ANQGSEA. The CDR3 totals 13 residues. V shed 4 bases and J shed 5 bases, with 12 bases lying between them. The CDR3 loop reads CSVVGRIDNEQFF. The DNA for the CDR3 is TGCAGCGTTGTAGGTAGAATAGACAATGAGCAGTTCTTC.

This clonotype was counted a few times. This chain joins TRBV12-3 or TRBV12-4 and TRBJ2-7; 10 bases are a match to TRBD2. The CDR3 loop spans 14 amino acids. The junction had 2 bases not matched to a gene; V was cut back by 5 bases and J by 1 base. CDR3 coding DNA: TGTGCCAGCAGTAATAGCGGGAGGTCCTACGAGCAGTACTTC. Encoded protein: CASSNSGRSYEQYF.